This T cell receptor beta chain was retrieved from a study of blood T cell repertoires in COVID-19 (TCRdb year 2020). The study in broad terms: Samples covering the acute and convalescent phases of COVID-19 were provided by collaborators in the United States, Italy and Spain. The prospective study material was composed of cDNA or gDNA derived from T cells, B-cell-depleted T cells, or PBMCs. Subjects who had been exposed to COVID-19, were actively infected with it, or had recovered from it provided the deeply sampled blood TCRbeta repertoires that made up the dataset. The repertoires were made available in a free public database intended to serve as a resource for research on the immune response to SARS-CoV-2. The samples were drawn from two sources: the first 160 participants of the ongoing ImmuneRACE study, and 1,000 to 1,500 subjects contributed by 6 global collaborators. The sample metadata nearly always contained a de-identified subject ID, COVID-19 status, age in years and sex. Where HLA class I and class II types were available, the types were taken from metadata supplied by the sample provider, not from assay-based typing.

Points on this clone: Which antigen it targets is not known. No base qualities exist here, and no much larger clone lies one base off it.

Whole blood was collected in K2EDTA tubes by collaborating institutions according to the institutions' own protocols. Collaborator samples were shipped for TCRbeta analysis as frozen whole blood, isolated PBMCs, or DNA extracted from either sample type. What the authors observed across the whole study: The quantity of clinical and demographic metadata differed by source and by participant and was supplied without curation.

Relative to germline, V is missing 6 bases and J is missing 0 bases, with 11 bases of the junction outside any gene match. The CDR3 sequence holds 17 residues, the cysteine and phenylalanine included. Only the CDR3 DNA is retained, 51 bases long and in frame from the first base. The germline V gene specifies MNHEY as CDR1 and SVGEGT as CDR2. TCRbeta CDR3 regions were amplified from genomic DNA using the immunoSEQ Assay, a bias-controlled multiplex PCR. The original pipeline was this. The number of nucleated cells in each sample was estimated from the amplification of reference gene primers within the assay. To quantify the absolute abundance of each unique TCRbeta CDR3 rearrangement, sequence reads were collapsed and filtered. For each sample, productive Simpson clonality was calculated as the square root of Simpson's diversity index across productive rearrangements. Sourced from immuneACCESS, this table was stored by TCRdb with only in-frame sequences that have V and J called. A share of the clones is absent; for the studies checked, an unresolved V gene accounts for under half, and the remainder has no known explanation. V and J calls and clone size come straight from that table; D and trimming were deduced from the DNA. Within this sample are over 15,000 clones, with around 86% of them counted one time only. The ten largest clones represent around 16% of the sample.

Source material: peripheral blood. The sequence links TRBV6-2 or TRBV6-3 to TRBJ1-1, and 9 junctional nucleotides match TRBD1. The TCR sequence derives from a man between 65 and 85 years old with acute or convalescent COVID-19. The CDR3: CASSLQGARWMNTEAFF. The sequenced DNA is TGTGCCAGCAGCCTACAGGGGGCGCGTTGGATGAACACTGAAGCTTTCTTT.